This TCR beta chain was profiled in a study of T cells expressing NK-cell markers. Overall study context: The study drew TCR beta repertoires from sorted CD3+CD56+NKG2C+, CD3+CD56+NKG2C- and CD3+CD56-NKG2C+ T cells. Findings of the study overall: In a group of several donors, dominant NKG2C+ clonotypes represented 1.0-7.0% of CD8+ T cells.

The CDR3 is 21 amino acids. The germline gives CDR1 DFQATT, CDR2 SNEGSKA (reference sequence). The authors made TCR beta cDNA libraries by 5'RACE template switching. This switching added a universal primer site and UMIs. TCRdb re-called the 5' RACE reads and catalogs CDR3 proteins one per entry, DNA excluded. This sample contains about 450,000 distinct CDR3 sequences. Details on this clonotype: The antigen remains unidentified.

The sequence was obtained from a woman aged 18 to 75 in good health. Material: blood T cells: a sorted CD56 or NKG2C T cell subset, CD4+ or CD8+ T cells, or bulk PBMC T cells (not recorded which). The chain uses TRBV20-1 and TRBJ1-6; TCRdb's D call of TRBD1 is untestable without DNA. The CDR3 spells CSARRSIVDTGSSSYNSPLHF.